This TCR beta chain was identified in a study of CD8+ T cells in alopecia areata. Study as a whole: Patients in the treated group were given tofacitinib by mouth, 5 to 10 mg twice a day. It was 6 to 18 months of tofacitinib, and then there were 6 months off drug.

Study-level points and caveats: Clonality exceeded that of normal scalp in lesional scalp, most notably in alopecia totalis/universalis. Scalp sequencing captures resident alphabeta T cells of normal skin too.

cDNA prepared by RNA extraction and subsequent reverse transcription served as the template for sequencing. Assay used: immunoSEQ multiplex PCR; TCRdb lists only in-frame clones, some missing. The table has around 140,000 clones, 51% seen once. The germline V gene encodes CDR1 MGHDK and CDR2 SYGVNS. Trimming took 2 bases from V and 6 from J, leaving 22 bases between them. This CDR3 has 18 amino acids. This clone was counted between two and nine times. The antigen is not known. The gene calls are TRBV25-1 and TRBJ2-2; D is undetermined. This TCR came from a human donor with alopecia areata. This sample comprised CD4+ T cells sorted from blood, obtained at week 0. The DNA of the CDR3 is TGTGCCAGCAGTGAAAATCGTGGACGGAGCGTAGGGTCCGGGGAGCTGTTTTTT. Residues: CASSENRGRSVGSGELFF.